This T cell receptor (beta chain) appears in the sequencing data of a study of cytomegalovirus exposure and HLA in healthy donors. Whole-study results and caveats: A few chains tied to CMV proved CMV antigen-specific in vitro. With high specificity and sensitivity, the classifier reportedly diagnosed cytomegalovirus status.

V gave up 2 bases and J gave up 5 bases, with 9 bases separating them. This CDR3 spans 13 amino acids. The germline V gene has CDR1 MNHEY and CDR2 SMNVEV (reference sequence). Each donor was healthy, and each was a bone marrow donor. Of note for this clone: Its antigen is unknown. Other DNA sequences from this sample encode an identical CDR3 as well.

Vbeta (60) and Jbeta (13) primers were used in the PCR. TCRdb's copy holds only in-frame clones and misses some; the assay was immunoSEQ multiplex PCR. The profile shows around 210,000 clones, roughly 78% of them singletons. This chain links TRBV27 with TRBJ1-1; D perhaps matches TRBD1 (5 bases). Source material: PBMCs. The receptor was isolated from a boy younger than 18 in good health and CMV-seronegative. The CDR3: CASSLGGGTEAFF. The CDR3 DNA reads TGTGCCAGCAGTTTAGGGGGGGGGACTGAAGCTTTCTTT.